Detailed here is one T cell receptor beta chain. This sample is drawn from a study of blood T cell repertoires in COVID-19. Unmatched junction bases numbered 7, after V lost 3 bases and J lost 1 base. The V gene's germline CDR1 is SEHNR and CDR2 FQNEAQ (reference sequence). The CDR3 runs to 16 residues. The assay was immunoSEQ multiplex PCR, and TCRdb's table has in-frame clones only and misses some. Of more than 95,000 clones in the sample, roughly nine tenths are singletons; the top ten hold around 5.8%. This chain links TRBV7-9 with TRBJ2-3; TRBD1 matches 7 bases. The receptor was derived from a human donor in a cohort sampled during active COVID-19. Sequenced: peripheral blood. The CDR3 is CASSFRQGGGTDTQYF. In DNA, the CDR3 is TGTGCCAGCAGCTTCCGACAGGGTGGGGGCACAGATACGCAGTATTTT.